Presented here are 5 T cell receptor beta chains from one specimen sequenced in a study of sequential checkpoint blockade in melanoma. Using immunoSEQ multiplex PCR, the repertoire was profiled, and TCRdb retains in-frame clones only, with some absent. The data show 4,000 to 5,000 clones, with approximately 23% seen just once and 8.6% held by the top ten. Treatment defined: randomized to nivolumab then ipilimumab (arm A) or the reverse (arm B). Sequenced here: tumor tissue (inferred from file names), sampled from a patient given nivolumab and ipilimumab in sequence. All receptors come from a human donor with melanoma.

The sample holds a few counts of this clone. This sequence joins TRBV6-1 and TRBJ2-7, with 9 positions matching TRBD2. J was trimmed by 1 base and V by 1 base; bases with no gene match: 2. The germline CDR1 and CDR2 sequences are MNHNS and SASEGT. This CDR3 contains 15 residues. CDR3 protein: CASSEGTSASYEQYF. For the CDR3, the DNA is TGTGCCAGCAGTGAAGGGACTAGCGCTTCCTACGAGCAGTACTTC.

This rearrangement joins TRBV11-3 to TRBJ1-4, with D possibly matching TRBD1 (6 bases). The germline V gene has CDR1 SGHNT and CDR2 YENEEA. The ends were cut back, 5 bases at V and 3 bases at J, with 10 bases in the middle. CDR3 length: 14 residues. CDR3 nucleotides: TGTGCCAGCAGCACGCGACAGGCTAATGAAAAACTGTTTTTT. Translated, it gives CASSTRQANEKLFF.

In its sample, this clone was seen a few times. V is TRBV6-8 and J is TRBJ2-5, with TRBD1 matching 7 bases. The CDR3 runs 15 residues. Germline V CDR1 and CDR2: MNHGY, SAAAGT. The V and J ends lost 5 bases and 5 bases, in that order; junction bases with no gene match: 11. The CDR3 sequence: CASSPTGADWETQYF. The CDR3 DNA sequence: TGTGCCAGCAGTCCCACAGGGGCGGATTGGGAGACCCAGTACTTC.

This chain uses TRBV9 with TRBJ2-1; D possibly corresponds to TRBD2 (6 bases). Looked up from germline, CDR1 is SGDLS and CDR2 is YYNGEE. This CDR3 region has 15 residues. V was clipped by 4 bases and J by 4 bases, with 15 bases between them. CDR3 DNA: TGTGCCAGCAGCTCGGGACTCAACCCTTACAATGAGCAGTTCTTC. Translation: CASSSGLNPYNEQFF. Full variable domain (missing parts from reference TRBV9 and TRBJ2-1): DSGVTQTPKHLITATGQRVTLRCSPRSGDLSVYWYQQSLDQGLQFLIQYYNGEERAKGNILERFSAQQFPDLHSELNLSSLELGDSALYFCASSSGLNPYNEQFFGPGTRLTVL.

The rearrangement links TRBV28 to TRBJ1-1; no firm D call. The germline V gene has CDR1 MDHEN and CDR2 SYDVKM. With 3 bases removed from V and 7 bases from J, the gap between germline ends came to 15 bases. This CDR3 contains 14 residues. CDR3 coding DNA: TGTGCCAGCAGTTTTAATTGGGGTGGAGGTGAAGCTTTCTTT. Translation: CASSFNWGGGEAFF. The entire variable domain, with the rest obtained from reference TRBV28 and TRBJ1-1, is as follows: DVKVTQSSRYLVKRTGEKVFLECVQDMDHENMFWYRQDPGLGLRLIYFSYDVKMKEKGDIPEGYSVSREKKERFSLILESASTNQTSMYLCASSFNWGGGEAFFGQGTRLTVV.